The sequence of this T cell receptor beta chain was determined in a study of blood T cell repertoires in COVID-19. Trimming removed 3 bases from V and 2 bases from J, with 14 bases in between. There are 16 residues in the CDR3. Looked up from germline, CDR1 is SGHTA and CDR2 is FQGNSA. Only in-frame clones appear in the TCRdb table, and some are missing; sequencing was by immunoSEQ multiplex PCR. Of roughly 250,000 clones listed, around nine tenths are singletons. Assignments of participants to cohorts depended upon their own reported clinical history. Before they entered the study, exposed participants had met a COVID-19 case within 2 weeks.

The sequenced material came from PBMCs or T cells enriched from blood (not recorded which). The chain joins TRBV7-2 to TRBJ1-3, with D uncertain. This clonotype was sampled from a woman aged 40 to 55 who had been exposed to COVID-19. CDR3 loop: CASSLTPTHPGNTIYF. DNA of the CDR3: TGTGCCAGCAGCTTGACACCAACACATCCTGGAAACACCATATATTTT.